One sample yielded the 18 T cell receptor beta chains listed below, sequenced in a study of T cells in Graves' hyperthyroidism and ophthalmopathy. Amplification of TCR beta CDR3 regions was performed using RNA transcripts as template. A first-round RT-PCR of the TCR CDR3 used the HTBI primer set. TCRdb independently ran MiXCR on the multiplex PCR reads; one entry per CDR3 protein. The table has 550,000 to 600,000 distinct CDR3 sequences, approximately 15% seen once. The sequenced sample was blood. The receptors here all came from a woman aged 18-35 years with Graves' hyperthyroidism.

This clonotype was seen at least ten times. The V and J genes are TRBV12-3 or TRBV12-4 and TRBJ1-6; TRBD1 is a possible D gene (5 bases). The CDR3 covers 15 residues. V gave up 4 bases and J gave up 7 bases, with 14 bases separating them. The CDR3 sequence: CASSSSQGWNSPLHF. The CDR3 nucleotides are TGTGCCAGCAGTTCCTCGCAGGGATGGAATTCACCCCTCCACTTT.

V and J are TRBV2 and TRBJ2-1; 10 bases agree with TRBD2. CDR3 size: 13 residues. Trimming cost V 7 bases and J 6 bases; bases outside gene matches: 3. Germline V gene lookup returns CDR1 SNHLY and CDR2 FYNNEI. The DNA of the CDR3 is TGTGCCAGCAAAGAGCGGGAGGGCAATGAGCAGTTCTTC. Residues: CASKEREGNEQFF.

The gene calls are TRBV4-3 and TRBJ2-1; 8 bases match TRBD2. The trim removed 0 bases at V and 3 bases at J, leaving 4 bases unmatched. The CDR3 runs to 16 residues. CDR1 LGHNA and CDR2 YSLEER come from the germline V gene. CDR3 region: CASSQESGGFYNEQFF. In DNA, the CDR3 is TGCGCCAGCAGCCAAGAAAGCGGGGGCTTCTACAATGAGCAGTTCTTC.

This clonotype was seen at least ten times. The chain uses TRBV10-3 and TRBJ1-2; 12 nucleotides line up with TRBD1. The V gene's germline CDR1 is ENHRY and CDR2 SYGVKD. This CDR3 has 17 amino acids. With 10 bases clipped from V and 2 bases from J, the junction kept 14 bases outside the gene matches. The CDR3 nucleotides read TGTGCCACCACTTTGGGACAGGGGGCGAGGACGAACTATGGCTACACCTTC. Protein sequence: CATTLGQGARTNYGYTF.

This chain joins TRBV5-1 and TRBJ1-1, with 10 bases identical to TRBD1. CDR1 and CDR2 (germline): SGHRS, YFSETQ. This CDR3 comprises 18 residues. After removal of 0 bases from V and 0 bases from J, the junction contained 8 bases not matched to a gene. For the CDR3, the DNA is TGCGCCAGCAGCTTGGCTCGCGGGACAGGGGACTTGAACACTGAAGCTTTCTTT. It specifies CASSLARGTGDLNTEAFF.

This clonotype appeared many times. In DNA form, the CDR3 reads TGTGCCAGCAGTCCGGACAGGGAGGTGGGGAACACTGAAGCTTTCTTT. Translating it yields CASSPDREVGNTEAFF. The V and J genes are TRBV27 and TRBJ1-1; 8 bases align to TRBD1. The CDR3 length is 16 residues. Losses at the gene ends were 5 bases for V and 1 base for J; bases not matched to a gene: 9. CDR1 is MNHEY, CDR2 SMNVEV, per germline (reference sequence).

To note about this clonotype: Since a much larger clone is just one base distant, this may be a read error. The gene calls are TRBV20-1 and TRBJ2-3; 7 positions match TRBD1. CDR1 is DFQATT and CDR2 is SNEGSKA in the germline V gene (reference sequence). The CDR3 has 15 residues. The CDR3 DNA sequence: TGCAGTACTAGAGATGAGGACAGGTCCACAGATACGCAGTATTTT. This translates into CSTRDEDRSTDTQYF.

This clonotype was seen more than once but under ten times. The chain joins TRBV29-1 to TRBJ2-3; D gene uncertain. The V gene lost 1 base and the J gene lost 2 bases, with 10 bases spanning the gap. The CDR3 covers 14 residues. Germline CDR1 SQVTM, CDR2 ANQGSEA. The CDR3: CSVEGLRDTDTQYF. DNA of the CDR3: TGCAGCGTTGAAGGACTTAGAGACACAGATACGCAGTATTTT.

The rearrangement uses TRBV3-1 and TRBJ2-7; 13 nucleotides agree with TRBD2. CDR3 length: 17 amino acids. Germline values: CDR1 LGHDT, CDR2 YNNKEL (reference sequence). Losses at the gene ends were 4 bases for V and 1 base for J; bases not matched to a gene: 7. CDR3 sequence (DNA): TGTGCCAGCAGCCTAATCGGGACTAGCGGGGCATCCTACGAGCAGTACTTC. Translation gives CASSLIGTSGASYEQYF.

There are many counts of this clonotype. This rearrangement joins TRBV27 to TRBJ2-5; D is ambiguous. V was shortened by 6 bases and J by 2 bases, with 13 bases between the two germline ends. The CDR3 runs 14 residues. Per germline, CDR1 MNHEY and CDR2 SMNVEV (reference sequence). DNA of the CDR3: TGTGCCAGCAGCCCCAGTTGGGTTCAAGAGACCCAGTACTTC. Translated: CASSPSWVQETQYF.

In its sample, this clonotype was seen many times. The chain's CDR3 is CANGQWLGYEQYF. CDR3 DNA: TGTGCCAACGGACAGTGGCTGGGGTACGAGCAGTACTTC. The chain is built from TRBV2 and TRBJ2-7; D might be TRBD1 (6 bases). The length of the CDR3 is 13 residues. V shed 10 bases and J shed 4 bases, with 17 bases lying between them. Germline loops: CDR1 SNHLY, CDR2 FYNNEI.

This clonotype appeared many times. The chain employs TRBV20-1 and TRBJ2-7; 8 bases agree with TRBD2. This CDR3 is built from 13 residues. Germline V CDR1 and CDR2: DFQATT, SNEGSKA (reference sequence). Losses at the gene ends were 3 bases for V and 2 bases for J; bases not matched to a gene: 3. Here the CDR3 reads CSASLAGTYEQYF. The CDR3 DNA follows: TGCAGTGCTAGTTTAGCGGGGACCTACGAGCAGTACTTC.

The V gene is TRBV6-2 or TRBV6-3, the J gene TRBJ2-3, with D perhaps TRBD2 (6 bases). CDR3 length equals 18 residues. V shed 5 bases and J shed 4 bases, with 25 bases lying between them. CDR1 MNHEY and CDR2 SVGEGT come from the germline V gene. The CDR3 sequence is CASSTVVRGWAGADTQYF. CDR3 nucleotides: TGTGCCAGCAGTACGGTGGTGCGGGGTTGGGCCGGGGCAGATACGCAGTATTTT.

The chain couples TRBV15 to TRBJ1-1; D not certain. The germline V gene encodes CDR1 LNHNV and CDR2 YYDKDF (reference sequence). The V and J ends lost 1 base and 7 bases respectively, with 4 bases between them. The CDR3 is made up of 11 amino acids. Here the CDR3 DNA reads TGTGCCACCAGCAGAGTGGATGAAGCTTTCTTT. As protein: CATSRVDEAFF.

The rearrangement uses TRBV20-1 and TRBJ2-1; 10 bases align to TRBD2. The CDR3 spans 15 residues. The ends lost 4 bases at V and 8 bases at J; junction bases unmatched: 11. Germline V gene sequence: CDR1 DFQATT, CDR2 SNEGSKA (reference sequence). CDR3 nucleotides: TGCAGTGCTACTCGACTAGCGGGCGATTGGGATGAGCAGTTCTTC. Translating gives CSATRLAGDWDEQFF.

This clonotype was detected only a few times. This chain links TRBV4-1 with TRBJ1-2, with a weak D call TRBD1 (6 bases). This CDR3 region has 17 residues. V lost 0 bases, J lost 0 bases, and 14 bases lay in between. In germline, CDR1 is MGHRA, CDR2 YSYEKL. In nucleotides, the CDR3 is TGCGCCAGCAGCCAAGACTCAGGACAGCCTTCTAACTATGGCTACACCTTC. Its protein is CASSQDSGQPSNYGYTF.

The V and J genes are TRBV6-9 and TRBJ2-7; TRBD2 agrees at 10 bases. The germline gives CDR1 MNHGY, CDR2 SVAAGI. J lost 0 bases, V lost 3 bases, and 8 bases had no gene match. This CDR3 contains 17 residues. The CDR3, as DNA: TGTGCCAGCAGTTACCGAGCGGGAGGGTCGAGCTCCTACGAGCAGTACTTC. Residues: CASSYRAGGSSSYEQYF.

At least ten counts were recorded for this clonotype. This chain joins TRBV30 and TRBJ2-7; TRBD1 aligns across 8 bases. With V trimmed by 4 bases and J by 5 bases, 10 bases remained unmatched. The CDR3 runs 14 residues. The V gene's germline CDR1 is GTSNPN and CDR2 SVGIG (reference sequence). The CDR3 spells CAWTPGQGSHEQYF. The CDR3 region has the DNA TGTGCCTGGACTCCCGGACAGGGTAGCCACGAGCAGTACTTC.